This TCR beta chain was sequenced for a study of graft-versus-host responses after intestinal transplantation. The study, taken as a whole, reports: Detected in recipient marrow were GvH clones, some of which were first observed in ileum or blood. Circulating GvH clones peaking coincided with falling HvG clones soon after transplant. The study found high graft-versus-host to host-versus-graft clonal ratios in allografts of patients with graft-donor T cell macrochimerism.

This clone was recorded once. The antigen is unknown. An end of the junction differs from the germline gene, which may be a read error. Other nucleotide sequences in the sample specify the same CDR3. Sequenced by immunoSEQ multiplex PCR; TCRdb stores in-frame clones only, minus some. Of 120,000 or so clones in the sample, 90% to 95% were seen once. Germline V CDR1 and CDR2: MNHEY, SMNVEV (reference sequence). The CDR3 consists of 14 residues. This rearrangement joins TRBV27 to TRBJ2-1, with D hard to call. This TCR came from a human donor who received an intestinal transplant. The specimen was unstimulated CD8+ T cells sorted from spleen or lymph node cells, collected before intestinal transplant. This CDR3 reads CASSLGPTYNEQFF. CDR3 nucleotides: TGCGCCAGCAGTTTAGGCCCAACTTACAATGAGCAGTTCTTC.